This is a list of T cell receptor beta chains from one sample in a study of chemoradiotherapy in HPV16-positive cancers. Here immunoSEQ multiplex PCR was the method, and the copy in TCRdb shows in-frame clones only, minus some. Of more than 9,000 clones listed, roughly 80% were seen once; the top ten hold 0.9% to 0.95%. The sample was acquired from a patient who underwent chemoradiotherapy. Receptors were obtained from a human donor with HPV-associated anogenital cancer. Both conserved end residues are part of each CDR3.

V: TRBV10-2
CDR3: CASSDGGQGDTQYF

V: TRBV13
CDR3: CASSSWGRGLSSYGYTF

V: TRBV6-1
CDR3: CASSDGQGNGYTF

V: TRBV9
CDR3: CASSGPGGAPFYGYTF

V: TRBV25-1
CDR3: CASSDLWAQYF

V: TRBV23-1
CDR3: CASSHFPGAGEAFF

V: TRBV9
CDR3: CASSVAISGRVDNEQFF

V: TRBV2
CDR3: CASTEARGGREKLFF

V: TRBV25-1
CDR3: CASRLSGSGNEQFF

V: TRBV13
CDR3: CASSLGRETQYF

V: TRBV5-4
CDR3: CASSLPGTRSTGELFF

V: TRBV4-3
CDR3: CASSQDNSTPYEQYF

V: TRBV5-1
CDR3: CASSLAGSGPYEQYF

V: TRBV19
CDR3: CASSNGQPQHF

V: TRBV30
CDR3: CAWSVPWGSSRVGEQYF

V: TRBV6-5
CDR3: CASSSSGTDYGYTF

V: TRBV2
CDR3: CASSYEFGGGETQYF

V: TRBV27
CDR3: CASSSGTGGGNEQFF

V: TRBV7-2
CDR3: CASSLSRTVTNEQFF

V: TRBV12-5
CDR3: CASGGRGAYEQYF

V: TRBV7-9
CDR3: CASSRDSGELFF

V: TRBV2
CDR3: CASSEQQGGNTEAFF

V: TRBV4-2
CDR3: CASSSQTSGRAETQYF

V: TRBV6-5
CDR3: CASSFLGVGAGNTIYF